This entry lists 7 T cell receptor beta chains sequenced from one sample in a study of somatic reversion in DOCK8 deficiency (dated by TCRdb to 2020 to 2021). Libraries were prepared through multiplex PCR. Instrument on record: Illumina MiSeq. TRB libraries were generated by one-step amplicon PCR from roughly 91 ng genomic DNA using EuroClonality-NGS primers. TCRdb redid the processing of the public reads, applying fastp at Q25 and MiXCR, and retained in-frame beta chains. When rows share a CDR3 protein, they turn into one entry using the most common DNA and genes. This sample gives some 4,100 distinct CDR3 sequences in total; about 22% of them show up just once. The ten largest clonotypes hold around 9.1% of the sample. Sequenced sample: peripheral blood. The receptors derive from a human donor in good health.

This chain uses TRBV28 with TRBJ1-5; 7 bases match TRBD1. There are 17 residues in the CDR3. Trimming removed 5 bases from V and 0 bases from J; junction bases left unmatched: 10. Germline V gene data show CDR1 as MDHEN and CDR2 as SYDVKM. CDR3 in DNA: TGTGCCAGCAGTACTGGGACAGTCGTTTATAGCAATCAGCCCCAGCATTTT. Translating it yields CASSTGTVVYSNQPQHF.

This clonotype was seen more than once but under ten times. The chain employs TRBV3-1 and TRBJ1-6; 12 nucleotides agree with TRBD1. The V gene's germline CDR1 is LGHDT and CDR2 YNNKEL (reference sequence). V was pared by 4 bases and J by 10 bases, with 5 bases of the junction left unmatched. CDR3 length equals 15 residues. As DNA, the CDR3 is TGTGCCAGCAGCCCCGGGACAGGGGGCTGGTCACCCCTCCACTTT. Its protein product is CASSPGTGGWSPLHF. Together with reference TRBV3-1 and TRBJ1-6, the CDR3 gives the full variable domain: DTAVSQTPKYLVTQMGNDKSIKCEQNLGHDTMYWYKQDSKKFLKIMFSYNNKELIINETVPNRFSPKSPDKAHLNLHINSLELGDSAVYFCASSPGTGGWSPLHFGNGTRLTVT.

In regard to this clonotype: This may come from a read error, since a much larger clone is one base off. The V gene is TRBV5-8, the J gene TRBJ2-7; the D is unclear. The CDR3 totals 12 residues. Germline V CDR1 and CDR2: SGHTS, YDEGEE. The DNA for the CDR3 is TGTGCCGGCAGCCGAGACACCTACGCTCAGTACTTC. Translation gives CAGSRDTYAQYF.

This chain connects TRBV6-6 to TRBJ1-4; D gene unclear. Trimming removed 7 bases at V and 4 bases at J, with 10 bases between. Germline CDR1 and CDR2: MNHNY and SVGAGI (reference sequence). This CDR3 has 13 residues. The DNA of the CDR3 is TGTGCCAGCACCGGGCCCTTTAATGAAAAACTGTTTTTT. Amino acid sequence: CASTGPFNEKLFF.

This clonotype has a handful of counts. The chain combines TRBV12-3 or TRBV12-4 with TRBJ1-2; no reliable D call. The CDR3 length is 12 residues. V lost 6 bases and J 5 bases, leaving 10 bases between the germline ends. The chain's CDR3 is CASRFQNYGYTF. The CDR3 nucleotides are TGTGCCAGCAGGTTCCAAAATTATGGCTACACCTTC.

This clonotype occurred once. It may be a read error: a sequence one base away is much more abundant. In this CDR3 the conserved last residue, phenylalanine or tryptophan, is missing, so a read error is likely. The chain couples TRBV30 to TRBJ1-2, with D perhaps matching TRBD1 (5 bases). The CDR3 consists of 14 residues. Trimming pared 4 bases from V and 3 bases from J, leaving 15 bases between. Germline V CDR1 and CDR2: GTSNPN, SVGIG (reference sequence). The CDR3 DNA reads as TGTGCCTGGATTCGACGGGGACGGGACTATGGCTACACCCTC. It is translated as CAWIRRGRDYGYTL.

With respect to this clonotype: It may be a read error: a sequence one base away is much more abundant. V usage is TRBV20-1 and J usage is TRBJ1-1; D perhaps matches TRBD1 (5 bases). With 6 bases removed from V and 2 bases from J, the gap between germline ends came to 16 bases. Germline V gene lookup returns CDR1 DFQATT and CDR2 SNEGSKA (reference sequence). The CDR3 is made up of 14 amino acids. DNA for the CDR3: TGCAGTGCGAGTTCTCCCGGGGCTAACACTGAAGCTTTCTTT. Translating gives CSASSPGANTEAFF.